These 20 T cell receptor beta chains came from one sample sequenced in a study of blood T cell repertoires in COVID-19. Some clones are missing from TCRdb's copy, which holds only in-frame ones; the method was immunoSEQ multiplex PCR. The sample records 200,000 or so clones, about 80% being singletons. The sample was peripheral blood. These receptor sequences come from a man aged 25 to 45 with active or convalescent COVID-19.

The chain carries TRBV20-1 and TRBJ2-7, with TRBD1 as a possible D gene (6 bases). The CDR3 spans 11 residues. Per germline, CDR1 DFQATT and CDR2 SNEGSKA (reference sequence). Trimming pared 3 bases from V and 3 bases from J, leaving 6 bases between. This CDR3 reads CSARDSYEQYF. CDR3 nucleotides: TGCAGTGCTAGGGACAGCTACGAGCAGTACTTC.

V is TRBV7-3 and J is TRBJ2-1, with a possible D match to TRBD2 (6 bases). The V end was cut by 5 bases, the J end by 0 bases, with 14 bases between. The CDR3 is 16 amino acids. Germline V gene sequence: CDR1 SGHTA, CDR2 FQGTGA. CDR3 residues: CASSPIADSSYNEQFF. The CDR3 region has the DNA TGTGCCAGCAGCCCTATAGCGGATAGCTCCTACAATGAGCAGTTCTTC.

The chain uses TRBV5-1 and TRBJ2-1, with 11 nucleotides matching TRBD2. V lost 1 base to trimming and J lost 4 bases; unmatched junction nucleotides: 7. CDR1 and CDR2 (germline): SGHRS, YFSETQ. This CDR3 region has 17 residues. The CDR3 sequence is CASSLSPIAGGYNEQFF. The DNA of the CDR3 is TGCGCCAGCAGCTTGTCCCCAATAGCGGGGGGGTACAATGAGCAGTTCTTC.

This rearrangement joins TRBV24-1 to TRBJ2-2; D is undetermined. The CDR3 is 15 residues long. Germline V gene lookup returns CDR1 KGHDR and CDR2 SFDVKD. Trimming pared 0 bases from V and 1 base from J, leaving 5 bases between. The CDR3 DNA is TGTGCCACCAGTGATTTGATCGGGAACACCGGGGAGCTGTTTTTT. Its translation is CATSDLIGNTGELFF.

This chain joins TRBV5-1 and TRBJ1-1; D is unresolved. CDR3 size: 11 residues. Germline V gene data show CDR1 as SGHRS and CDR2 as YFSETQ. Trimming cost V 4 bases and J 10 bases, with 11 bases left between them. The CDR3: CASSPAEGAFF. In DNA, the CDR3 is TGCGCCAGCAGCCCGGCCGAGGGAGCTTTCTTT.

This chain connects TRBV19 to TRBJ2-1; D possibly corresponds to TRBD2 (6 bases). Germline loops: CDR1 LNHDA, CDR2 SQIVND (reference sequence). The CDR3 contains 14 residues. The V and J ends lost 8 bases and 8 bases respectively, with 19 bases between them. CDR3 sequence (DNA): TGTGCCAGTCTGCGGGGAGGATCGGGCCATGAGCAGTTCTTC. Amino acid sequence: CASLRGGSGHEQFF.

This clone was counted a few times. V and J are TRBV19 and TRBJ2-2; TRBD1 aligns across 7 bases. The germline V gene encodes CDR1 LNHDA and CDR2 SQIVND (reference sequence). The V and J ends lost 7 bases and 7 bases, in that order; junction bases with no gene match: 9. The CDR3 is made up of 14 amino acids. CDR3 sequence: CASNGQVGVGELFF. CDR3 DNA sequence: TGTGCCAGTAATGGACAGGTCGGAGTCGGGGAGCTGTTTTTT.

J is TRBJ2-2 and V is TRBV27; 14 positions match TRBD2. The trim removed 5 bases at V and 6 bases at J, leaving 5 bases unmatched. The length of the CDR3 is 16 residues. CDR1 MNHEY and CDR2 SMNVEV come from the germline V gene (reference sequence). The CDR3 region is CASSTRLAGGAGELFF. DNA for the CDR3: TGTGCCAGCAGTACTCGACTAGCGGGAGGGGCCGGGGAGCTGTTTTTT.

CDR3 sequence reads: CASTAGVMGGYTF. In nucleotides, the CDR3 is TGTGCCAGCACCGCAGGGGTAATGGGCGGCTACACCTTC. The chain has TRBV28 and TRBJ1-2; weak D call: TRBD1 (6 bases). Germline CDR1 reads MDHEN; CDR2 reads SYDVKM. The CDR3 covers 13 residues. V lost 7 bases, J lost 8 bases, and 17 bases lay in between.

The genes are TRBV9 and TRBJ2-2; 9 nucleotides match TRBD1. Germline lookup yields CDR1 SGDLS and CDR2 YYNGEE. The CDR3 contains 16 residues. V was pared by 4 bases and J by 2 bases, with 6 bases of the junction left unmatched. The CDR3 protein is CASSQGQGPNTGELFF. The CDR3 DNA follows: TGTGCCAGCAGCCAAGGACAGGGGCCTAACACCGGGGAGCTGTTTTTT. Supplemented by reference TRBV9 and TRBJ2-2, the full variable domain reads DSGVTQTPKHLITATGQRVTLRCSPRSGDLSVYWYQQSLDQGLQFLIQYYNGEERAKGNILERFSAQQFPDLHSELNLSSLELGDSALYFCASSQGQGPNTGELFFGEGSRLTVL.

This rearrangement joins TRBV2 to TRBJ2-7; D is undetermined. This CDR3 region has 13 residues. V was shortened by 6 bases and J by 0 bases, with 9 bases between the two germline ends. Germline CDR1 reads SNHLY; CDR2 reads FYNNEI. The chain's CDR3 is CASSPDISYEQYF. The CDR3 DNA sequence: TGTGCCAGCAGCCCAGACATCTCCTACGAGCAGTACTTC.

The CDR3 DNA sequence: TGTGCCTGGAGTGTACCGGGGAGAAATCAGCCCCAGCATTTT. Protein: CAWSVPGRNQPQHF. The V and J genes are TRBV30 and TRBJ1-5; unclear D gene. The CDR3 is 14 residues long. V was shortened by 0 bases and J by 4 bases, with 10 bases between the two germline ends. CDR1 GTSNPN and CDR2 SVGIG come from the germline V gene (reference sequence).

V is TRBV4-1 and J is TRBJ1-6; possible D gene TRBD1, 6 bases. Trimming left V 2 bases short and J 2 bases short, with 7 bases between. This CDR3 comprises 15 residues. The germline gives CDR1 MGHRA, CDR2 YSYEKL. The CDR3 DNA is TGCGCCAGCAGCCAAAGGACAGCCTATAATTCACCCCTCCACTTT. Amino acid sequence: CASSQRTAYNSPLHF.

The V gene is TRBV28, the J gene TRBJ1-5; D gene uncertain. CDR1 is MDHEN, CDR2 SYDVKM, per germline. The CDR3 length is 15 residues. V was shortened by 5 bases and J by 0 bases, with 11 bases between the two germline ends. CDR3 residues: CASSIPGNSNQPQHF. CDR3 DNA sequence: TGTGCCAGCAGTATCCCCGGGAATAGCAATCAGCCCCAGCATTTT.

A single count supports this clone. The CDR3 protein is CASSPRGQGPETQYF. CDR3 bases: TGTGCCAGCAGCCCCCGGGGACAGGGACCAGAGACCCAGTACTTC. The V and J genes are TRBV9 and TRBJ2-5; 9 nucleotides align to TRBD1. Trimming took 4 bases from V and 4 from J; bases not matched to a gene: 8. Germline CDR1 and CDR2: SGDLS and YYNGEE. The CDR3 spans 15 residues.

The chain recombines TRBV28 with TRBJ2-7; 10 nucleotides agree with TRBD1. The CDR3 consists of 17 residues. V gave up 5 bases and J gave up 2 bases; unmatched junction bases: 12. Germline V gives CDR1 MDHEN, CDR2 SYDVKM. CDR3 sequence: CASSPPSGTGVAYEQYV. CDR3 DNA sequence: TGTGCCAGCAGTCCTCCATCCGGGACAGGGGTAGCCTACGAGCAGTACGTC.

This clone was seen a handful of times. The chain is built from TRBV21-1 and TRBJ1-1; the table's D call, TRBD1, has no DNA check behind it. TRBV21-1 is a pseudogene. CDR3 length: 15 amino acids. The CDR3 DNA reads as TGTGCCAGCAGCAAACAACGGACAGGGGGCGCGAAGGCTTTCTTT. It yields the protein CASSKQRTGGAKAFF.

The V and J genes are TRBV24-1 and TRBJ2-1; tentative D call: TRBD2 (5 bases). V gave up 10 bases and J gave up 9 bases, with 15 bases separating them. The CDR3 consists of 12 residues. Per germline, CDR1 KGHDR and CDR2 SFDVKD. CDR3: CATHNGIGEQFF. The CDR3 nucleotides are TGTGCCACTCATAACGGGATTGGTGAGCAGTTCTTC.

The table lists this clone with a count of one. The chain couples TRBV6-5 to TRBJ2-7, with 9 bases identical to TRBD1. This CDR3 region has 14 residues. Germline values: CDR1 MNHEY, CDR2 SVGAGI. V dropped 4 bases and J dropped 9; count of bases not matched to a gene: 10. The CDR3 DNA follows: TGTGCCAGCAGTTCGGACAGGGGTAGGGTAGGGCAGTACTTC. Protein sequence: CASSSDRGRVGQYF.

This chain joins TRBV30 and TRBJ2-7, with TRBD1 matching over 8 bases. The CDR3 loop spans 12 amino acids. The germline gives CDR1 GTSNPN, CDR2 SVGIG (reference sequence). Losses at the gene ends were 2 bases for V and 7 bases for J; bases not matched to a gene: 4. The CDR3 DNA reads TGTGCCTGGAGTTTTCGACAGGGGGAGCAGTACTTC. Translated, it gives CAWSFRQGEQYF.